What follows are 10 T cell receptor beta chains derived from one specimen sequenced in a study of T cell repertoires in cytomegalovirus infection. In TCRdb, the reads were re-called with MiXCR into one record per CDR3 protein. Counted here are some 200,000 distinct CDR3 sequences, 8% to 10% occurring once; the ten biggest clones make up approximately 4.2%. Sequences were obtained from PBMCs. The receptors were sampled from a human donor in good health (CMV status not recorded). Some clones in this sample may be carry-over from other donors' samples.

The table lists this clonotype with many counts. The V and J genes are TRBV7-6 and TRBJ2-7; 10 bases align to TRBD1. The CDR3 extends over 16 amino acids. Germline trimming cut 2 bases from V and 4 bases from J; bases unmatched to any gene: 8. Germline V lookup: CDR1 SGHVS, CDR2 FNYEAQ. The CDR3 nucleotides are TGTGCCAGCAGCTTAACTGAGGGGACAGGGGTGTACGAGCAGTACTTC. Protein sequence: CASSLTEGTGVYEQYF.

Ten or more counts support this clonotype. The chain carries TRBV27 and TRBJ1-1; possibly TRBD1 for D (6 bases). CDR1 and CDR2 from the germline V gene are MNHEY and SMNVEV (reference sequence). The germline V and J ends were trimmed by 6 bases and 4 bases, with 12 bases remaining between them. The CDR3 runs 13 residues. CDR3 loop: CASSLTGSTEAFF. The CDR3 region has the DNA TGTGCCAGCAGCTTAACAGGGAGCACTGAAGCTTTCTTT.

This clonotype has just a few counts. The V call is TRBV12-3 or TRBV12-4, the J call TRBJ1-1, with D possibly matching TRBD1 (5 bases). Trimming took off 5 bases at V and 1 base at J, with 11 bases between the two ends. The CDR3 is 14 amino acids. CDR3 protein: CASSIGHPNTEAFF. In DNA, the CDR3 is TGTGCCAGCAGTATAGGACACCCGAACACTGAAGCTTTCTTT.

This clonotype came up many times. The chain links TRBV7-9 to TRBJ1-2, with D unclear. V lost 5 bases and J 0 bases, leaving 13 bases between the germline ends. Germline V CDR1 and CDR2: SEHNR, FQNEAQ (reference sequence). This CDR3 spans 15 amino acids. The CDR3 DNA reads as TGTGCCAGCAGCCCTCGGGAAGCTACTAACTATGGCTACACCTTC. Translating gives CASSPREATNYGYTF.

This sequence joins TRBV7-9 and TRBJ2-7; no clear D. The length of the CDR3 is 13 residues. V was cut by 3 bases and J by 0 bases, with 6 bases left in between. Germline-derived CDR1 and CDR2 are SEHNR and FQNEAQ (reference sequence). CDR3 DNA sequence: TGTGCCAGCAGCTTTGTCAGCTCCTACGAGCAGTACTTC. It encodes CASSFVSSYEQYF.

This clonotype was observed at least ten times. The V and J genes are TRBV4-3 and TRBJ2-7, with TRBD2 identical over 7 bases. Germline V gene data show CDR1 as LGHNA and CDR2 as YSLEER. The CDR3 is 15 amino acids. With V trimmed by 0 bases and J by 3 bases, 5 bases remained unmatched. In DNA form, the CDR3 reads TGCGCCAGCAGCCAAGATGAGGGCGGGAGCTACGAGCAGTACTTC. It is translated as CASSQDEGGSYEQYF.

This clonotype has only a few counts. The rearrangement joins TRBV6-1 to TRBJ2-5; the match to TRBD1 covers 7 bases. Losses at the gene ends were 1 base for V and 1 base for J; bases not matched to a gene: 6. The CDR3 contains 16 residues. From germline, CDR1 is MNHNS and CDR2 SASEGT. The DNA for the CDR3 is TGTGCCAGCAGTGAAGGTTTGAGACAGGGCCAAGAGACCCAGTACTTC. Amino acid sequence: CASSEGLRQGQETQYF.

Many counts were recorded for this clonotype. The chain links TRBV7-8 to TRBJ1-1, with D perhaps TRBD1 (5 bases). Germline V CDR1 and CDR2: SGHVS, FQNEAQ. Between the trimmed V and J ends, which lost 7 bases and 0 bases, there was a span of 15 bases. There are 15 residues in the CDR3. CDR3 nucleotides: TGTGCCAGCAAATCCCTCGACAGACTGAACACTGAAGCTTTCTTT. Residues: CASKSLDRLNTEAFF. Variable domain in full (rest from reference TRBV7-8 and TRBJ1-1): GAGVSQSPRYKVAKRGQDVALRCDPISGHVSLFWYQQALGQGPEFLTYFQNEAQLDKSGLPSDRFFAERPEGSVSTLKIQRTQQEDSAVYLCASKSLDRLNTEAFFGQGTRLTVV.

Ten or more counts support this clonotype. The chain combines TRBV25-1 with TRBJ2-3; D not resolved. This CDR3 region has 14 residues. Trimming removed 3 bases from V and 0 bases from J, with 7 bases in between. Germline-derived CDR1 and CDR2 are MGHDK and SYGVNS. CDR3 loop: CASSEEQSTDTQYF. The CDR3 bases are TGTGCCAGCAGTGAGGAACAGAGCACAGATACGCAGTATTTT.

The genes are TRBV11-2 and TRBJ2-7; D possibly corresponds to TRBD2 (6 bases). The CDR3 runs 15 residues. CDR1 SGHAT and CDR2 FQNNGV come from the germline V gene. Trimming pared 0 bases from V and 4 bases from J, leaving 13 bases between. Here the CDR3 reads CASSLDAGSAYEQYF. CDR3 DNA sequence: TGTGCCAGCAGCTTAGATGCGGGAAGTGCTTACGAGCAGTACTTC.